These 5 T cell receptor beta chains were sequenced from one sample in a study of blood T cell repertoires in COVID-19. Assay used: immunoSEQ multiplex PCR; TCRdb lists only in-frame clones, some missing. This sample has roughly 100,000 clones, with over 70% found just once. Sequencing used peripheral blood. The receptors were sampled from an older man with active or convalescent COVID-19.

The chain uses TRBV7-9 and TRBJ1-6; D gene unclear. Germline CDR1 SEHNR, CDR2 FQNEAQ (reference sequence). The CDR3 length is 14 residues. The V and J ends lost 1 base and 4 bases respectively, with 5 bases between them. This chain's CDR3 is CASSLEQYNSPLHF. CDR3 bases: TGTGCCAGCAGCTTAGAACAGTATAATTCACCCCTCCACTTT.

The V and J genes are TRBV30 and TRBJ1-6, with 8 bases identical to TRBD1. Germline values: CDR1 GTSNPN, CDR2 SVGIG (reference sequence). V lost 0 bases and J lost 9; bases outside the gene matches: 4. This CDR3 has 14 residues. CDR3 sequence: CAWSVNRGISPLHF. In DNA, the CDR3 is TGTGCCTGGAGTGTAAACAGGGGGATTTCACCCCTCCACTTT.

This sequence joins TRBV29-1 and TRBJ2-5; 9 bases are shared with TRBD1. J was trimmed by 5 bases and V by 7 bases; bases with no gene match: 11. Germline CDR1 SQVTM, CDR2 ANQGSEA. The CDR3 covers 14 residues. The CDR3 reads CSAGTGWLGETQYF. The CDR3 nucleotides are TGCAGCGCTGGGACAGGGTGGCTGGGCGAGACCCAGTACTTC.

The chain has TRBV4-3 and TRBJ1-2, with TRBD1 identical over 8 bases. Trimming took 0 bases from V and 7 from J; bases not matched to a gene: 10. CDR3 length: 16 amino acids. The germline V gene encodes CDR1 LGHNA and CDR2 YSLEER. CDR3 residues: CASSQDIGQGVGGYTF. The CDR3 DNA follows: TGCGCCAGCAGCCAAGATATAGGACAGGGTGTGGGTGGCTACACCTTC.

The rearrangement uses TRBV3-1 (or the pseudogene TRBV3-2) and TRBJ2-3, with 7 bases that match TRBD1. Germline CDR1 and CDR2: LGHDT and YNNKEL (reference sequence). V trimming: 3 bases; J trimming: 4 bases; junction bases outside the gene matches: 13. The CDR3 has 17 residues. The CDR3: CASSHPRTGLGADTQYF. For the CDR3, the DNA is TGTGCCAGCAGCCACCCACGGACAGGTTTGGGGGCAGATACGCAGTATTTT.